This T cell receptor beta chain was sequenced during a study of blood T cells in healthy people across ages (dated by TCRdb to between 2014 and 2017). At the level of the whole study: In model experiments, template switching captured roughly one uniquely barcoded TCR beta cDNA molecule for every two T cells. To avoid experimental bias, donors of different ages were distributed randomly across sequencing lanes. For two donors (one aged 18 to 29 and one aged 80 or older), the study analyzed two additional independent replicas of 1 million unique cDNA reads from the same blood draw. Donors were grouped into four age groups: young (average 16 years), middle-aged (roughly 40), aged (around 60) and long-lived (around 80). The study measured age-related changes in TCR beta repertoire diversity using deep sequencing normalized with unique cDNA molecular identifiers.

Systemically healthy Caucasian individuals from Russia, 35 to 40 in total and aged about 6 to 90 years, were included as donors. Ten milliliters of peripheral blood were drawn from each donor into EDTA-treated Vacutainer tubes. Ficoll-Paque density-gradient centrifugation was used to isolate PBMCs, with at least 7 million obtained per sample. Trizol reagent was used to extract total RNA from the PBMCs, yielding at least 5 micrograms per sample. For every donor, flow cytometry on a PBMC aliquot measured the percentage of naive CD45RAhigh/CD27high T cells. The full study reports these points: Observed TCR beta diversity correlated strongly with the percentage of naive T cells measured by flow cytometry. Compared with the aged group, the long-lived group had more naive CD4+ T cells, fewer expanded clones and increased TCR diversity, a pattern suggesting age selection. As age increased, observed TCR beta diversity per million T cells dropped in a roughly linear way, and a significant reduction was already evident by age 40. Since profiling was done on bulk unsorted PBMCs, naive and antigen-experienced compartments could not be conclusively compared. Because the CMV infection status of the donors was unknown, age-related changes in expanded clonotypes may potentially have been confounded. Estimates of total diversity based on one million sequenced T cells were regarded as lower bounds and as underestimates.

The CDR3 has 14 amino acids, counting the end cysteine and phenylalanine. Kept here is only the CDR3 DNA, which spans 42 bases and is read in frame from base 1. According to the germline V gene, CDR1 reads SGDLS and CDR2 reads YYNGEE. Points on this clonotype: Its antigen is still unknown. An end of the junction differs from the germline gene, which may be a read error.

Library prep was done by 5' RACE. Sequencing took place on an Illumina HiSeq 2500. The second PCR ran for roughly 7 to 11 cycles and used a J-beta primer mix along with a sample-barcoded 5' primer. A template-switch 5' adaptor carrying 12 random nucleotides introduced a unique molecular identifier onto each TCR beta cDNA molecule. Each sample yielded at least 3 million CDR3-containing paired-end reads. First-strand cDNA was synthesized from all RNA with the Mint cDNA synthesis kit, primed by a TRBC-specific oligonucleotide. Following uracil-DNA glycosylase treatment, all cDNA underwent a first 18-cycle PCR with the universal primers M1SS and BC2_uni_R. For the original study's pipeline: Each sample was normalized by randomly selecting 1 million high-quality reads, each carrying a distinct molecular identifier. Instead of being binned into consensus sequences, reads with shared molecular identifiers were discarded. MiTCR, set to a Q25 quality threshold and the strictest error-elimination algorithm, was used for CDR3 identification, clonotype clustering and error correction. A nonparametric unseen species model with Euler transformation was used to estimate a lower bound on total TCR beta diversity. The public reads were reprocessed in TCRdb via fastp at Q25 and MiXCR, keeping in-frame beta chains. Records with the same CDR3 protein are collapsed into one entry carrying the most frequent genes and DNA. TCRdb, not the original authors, processed these V and J calls. This sample is represented by roughly 1.7 million distinct CDR3 sequences; about 32% of them were singletons. The ten top clones hold about 10% of the sample.

The sequenced material came from blood. This sequence uses TRBV9 and TRBJ2-5; matching of 5 bases hints at TRBD2 as the D gene. This receptor was obtained from a woman younger than 45 in good health. The CDR3 region: CAGSVGSGSETQYF. The nucleotide sequence reads as follows: TGTGCCGGCAGCGTAGGTTCGGGATCTGAGACCCAGTACTTC.